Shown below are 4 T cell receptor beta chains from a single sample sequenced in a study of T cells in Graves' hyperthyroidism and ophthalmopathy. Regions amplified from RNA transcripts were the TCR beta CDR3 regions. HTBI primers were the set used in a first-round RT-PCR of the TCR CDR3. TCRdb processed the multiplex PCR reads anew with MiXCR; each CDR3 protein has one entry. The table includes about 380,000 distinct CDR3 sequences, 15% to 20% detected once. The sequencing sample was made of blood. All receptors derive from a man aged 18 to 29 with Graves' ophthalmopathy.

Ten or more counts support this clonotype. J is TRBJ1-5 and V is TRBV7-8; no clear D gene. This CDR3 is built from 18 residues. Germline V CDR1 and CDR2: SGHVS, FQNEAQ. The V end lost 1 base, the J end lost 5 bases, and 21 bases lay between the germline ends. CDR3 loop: CASSLGSRHPERDQPQHF. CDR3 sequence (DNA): TGTGCCAGCAGCTTAGGGAGTAGACACCCAGAACGCGATCAGCCCCAGCATTTT.

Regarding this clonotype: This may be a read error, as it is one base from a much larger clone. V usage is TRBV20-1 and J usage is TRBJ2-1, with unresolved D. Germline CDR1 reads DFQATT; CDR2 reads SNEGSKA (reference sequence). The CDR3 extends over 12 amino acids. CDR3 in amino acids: CSAREAYNEQLF. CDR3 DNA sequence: TGCAGTGCTAGAGAGGCCTACAATGAGCAGCTCTTC.

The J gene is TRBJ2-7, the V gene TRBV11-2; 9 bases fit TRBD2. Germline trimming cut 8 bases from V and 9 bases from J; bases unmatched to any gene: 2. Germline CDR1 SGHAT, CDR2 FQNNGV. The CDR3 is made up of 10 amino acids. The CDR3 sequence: CASGAGGQYF. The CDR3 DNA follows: TGTGCCAGCGGAGCGGGGGGGCAGTACTTC.

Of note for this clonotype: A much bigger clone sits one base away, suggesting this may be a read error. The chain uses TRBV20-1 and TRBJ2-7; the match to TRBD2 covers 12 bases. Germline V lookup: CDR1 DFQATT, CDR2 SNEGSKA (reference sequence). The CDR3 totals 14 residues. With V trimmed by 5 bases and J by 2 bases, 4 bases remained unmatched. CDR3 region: CSAGGLAGAYEQYF. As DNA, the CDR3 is TGCAGTGCTGGGGGACTAGCGGGCGCCTACGAGCAGTACTTC.